This TCR beta chain was found in a study of a mutant IDH1 vaccine in newly diagnosed glioma. Study details: Treated individuals were approximately 60% male and approximately 38% female, averaging roughly 44 years of age. Earlier treatment was radiotherapy, temozolomide, or both, with most getting both. Study conclusions and caveats: Vaccine-induced immune responses were detected in approximately 93% of patients. Seemingly, pseudoprogression had no relation to changes in the top peripheral T cell clonotypes.

CDR1 and CDR2 from the germline V gene are LGHNA and YSLEER. The CDR3 length is 13 residues. The V and J ends lost 1 base and 4 bases, in that order; junction bases with no gene match: 0. The time point is: baseline, week 1 (first vaccination visit). The treatment: pre-vaccination baseline after standard-of-care therapy. Concerning this clone itself: As yet, its antigen is unknown.

Assay used: immunoSEQ multiplex PCR; TCRdb lists only in-frame clones, some missing. Among about 92,000 clones listed, roughly 75% were seen once. The chain links TRBV4-3 to TRBJ2-7, with 8 bases matching TRBD1. The sequence was collected from a man aged 35-49 years with glioma. The material was PBMCs, obtained from a glioma patient treated with radiotherapy, temozolomide or both. The CDR3 DNA reads TGCGCCAGCAGCCAAGGGACAGGGTACGAGCAGTACTTC. Translation: CASSQGTGYEQYF.